This TCR beta chain is from a study of T-cell reconstitution after alpha-beta-depleted transplantation in children. Worth noting for this clonotype: What it binds is not known.

General study points: Surviving recipient T cells and thymic progenitors underlay high day-60 TCRbeta diversity in some patients. T-cell counts and diversity were attributed mostly to newly produced T cells one year after transplant.

Unique molecular identifiers were used to barcode this TCRbeta library. TCRdb redid the calling of the PCR reads with MiXCR, one entry per CDR3 protein. The sample yields 500,000 to 650,000 distinct CDR3 sequences, 13% seen once. The source of this sequence is a male patient between 10 and 17 years old who had a stem cell transplant for acute myeloid leukemia, so the T cells may come from the graft donor. Here the sequenced sample was PBMCs, mostly from graft donor cells, taken 360 days after TCRalphabeta/CD19-depleted stem cell transplant.

The CDR3 sequence is CSLTDGSYYLEQYF. Written as DNA, the CDR3 is TGCAGCCTAACCGACGGCAGTTATTACCTAGAGCAGTACTTC. J is TRBJ2-7 and V is TRBV29-1; D not resolved. The germline V and J ends were trimmed by 8 bases and 7 bases, with 24 bases remaining between them. Looked up from germline, CDR1 is SQVTM and CDR2 is ANQGSEA. The CDR3 runs 14 residues.